The clone carrying this T cell receptor (beta chain) was seen a single time. Its cognate antigen is unknown. The data derive from a study of shared clonotypes between healthy human individuals. Study findings and constraints: Clonotype sharing among donors, it was expected, would be affected by sequencing depth.

Germline values: CDR1 SGHTA, CDR2 FQGNSA. This CDR3 contains 13 residues. Trimming stripped 3 bases from V and 0 bases from J, with 5 bases between. Some clones are missing from TCRdb's copy, which holds only in-frame ones; the method was immunoSEQ multiplex PCR. The table lists more than 1 million clones, more than 75% of them singletons. Sequenced input: memory CD4+ T cells from PBMCs. Regarding subset: CD45RA-negative fraction. The chain employs TRBV7-2 and TRBJ2-5; D call uncertain. The receptor comes from a man aged 18 to 30 in good health. Some clones in this sample may be carry-over from other donors' samples. The CDR3 DNA is TGTGCCAGCAGCTTCCAGTACCAAGAGACCCAGTACTTC. It translates to CASSFQYQETQYF.